One and the same sample provided the 24 T cell receptor beta chains below, sequenced in a study of CD8 T cells in ankylosing spondylitis. One entry per CDR3 protein, called by TCRdb with MiXCR from the 5' RACE reads. Of about 260,000 distinct CDR3 sequences in the sample, 20% were seen once. Input material: blood, either unsorted or a sorted T cell fraction (not recorded which). Source of these receptors: a male donor with ankylosing spondylitis or in good health (not recorded which).

In this sample, this clonotype turned up many times. The chain combines TRBV28 with TRBJ1-3, with D unclear. The CDR3 runs to 14 residues. The germline V gene has CDR1 MDHEN and CDR2 SYDVKM. The V gene lost 9 bases and the J gene lost 2 bases, with 14 bases spanning the gap. CDR3 sequence: CASRMDGAGNTIYF. CDR3 DNA: TGTGCCAGTCGCATGGACGGAGCTGGAAACACCATATATTTT.

The chain links TRBV18 to TRBJ2-4, with D perhaps assigned TRBD1 or TRBD2 (5 bases each). Looked up from germline, CDR1 is KGHSH and CDR2 is LQKENI. CDR3 length: 14 residues. V lost 3 bases and J lost 4, with 10 bases in between. In nucleotides, the CDR3 is TGTGCCAGCTCACCCGGGACGGAGAAAAACATTCAGTACTTC. Translating gives CASSPGTEKNIQYF.

This clonotype has more than one count but fewer than ten. The gene calls are TRBV12-3 or TRBV12-4 and TRBJ1-5; TRBD1 matches at 7 bases. V dropped 3 bases and J dropped 0; count of bases not matched to a gene: 2. The CDR3 consists of 15 residues. CDR3 nucleotide sequence: TGTGCCAGCAGTTTGAACAGGGGTAGCAATCAGCCCCAGCATTTT. Protein: CASSLNRGSNQPQHF.

This clonotype was detected many times. The rearrangement uses TRBV12-3 or TRBV12-4 and TRBJ2-2; TRBD2 is a possible D gene (5 bases). The CDR3 has 16 amino acids. With 5 bases removed from V and 6 bases from J, the gap between germline ends came to 19 bases. CDR3 bases: TGTGCCAGCAGTCCGCAGTCTTTGAGGGTTGCCGGGGAGCTGTTTTTT. Translated, it gives CASSPQSLRVAGELFF.

This clonotype has a count of ten or more. The genes are TRBV6-6 and TRBJ1-5; 7 nucleotides agree with TRBD1. The CDR3 runs 13 residues. CDR1 is MNHNY and CDR2 is SVGAGI in the germline V gene (reference sequence). J lost 5 bases, V lost 6 bases, and 4 bases had no gene match. The CDR3 DNA sequence: TGTGCCAGCAGCCAGGGGGGCGATCAGCCCCAGCATTTT. Residues: CASSQGGDQPQHF.

This clonotype has more than one count but fewer than ten. This sequence joins TRBV5-1 and TRBJ2-2; possibly TRBD1 for D (6 bases). The CDR3 loop spans 13 amino acids. Trimming took off 7 bases at V and 7 bases at J, with 14 bases between the two ends. CDR1 and CDR2 from the germline V gene are SGHRS and YFSETQ. In DNA form, the CDR3 reads TGCGCCAGCGGACAGTTGGATGTCGGGGAGCTGTTTTTT. It yields the protein CASGQLDVGELFF.

The chain is built from TRBV28 and TRBJ2-7, with D possibly being TRBD1 or TRBD2 (5 bases each). CDR3 length equals 13 residues. Trimming shortened V by 4 bases and J by 4 bases, and 11 bases separated the two germline ends. Germline V lookup: CDR1 MDHEN, CDR2 SYDVKM. The CDR3 loop reads CASSSGLGYEQYV. CDR3 bases: TGTGCCAGCAGTTCGGGGCTCGGATACGAGCAGTACGTC.

This sequence joins TRBV12-3 or TRBV12-4 and TRBJ2-5; 8 nucleotides line up with TRBD1. The CDR3 length is 13 residues. After removal of 6 bases from V and 7 bases from J, the junction contained 7 bases not matched to a gene. CDR3: CASSPTGVGTQYF. DNA of the CDR3: TGTGCCAGCAGCCCGACAGGGGTTGGGACCCAGTACTTC.

This clonotype was seen ten or more times. The V call is TRBV29-1, the J call TRBJ2-1, with 10 bases matching TRBD2. This CDR3 spans 15 amino acids. Germline-derived CDR1 and CDR2 are SQVTM and ANQGSEA. V shed 0 bases and J 6 bases; nucleotides not matched to a gene: 5. The CDR3 is CSVEDLAGVSNEQFF. The CDR3 DNA is TGCAGCGTTGAAGACCTAGCGGGAGTTTCCAATGAGCAGTTCTTC.

This clonotype was seen more than once but under ten times. The chain carries TRBV20-1 and TRBJ1-4, with 7 bases identical to TRBD1. This CDR3 is 12 amino acids long. Unmatched junction bases numbered 2, after V lost 2 bases and J lost 8 bases. Germline CDR1 and CDR2: DFQATT and SNEGSKA (reference sequence). This chain's CDR3 is CSARSDREKLFF. The CDR3 DNA reads TGCAGTGCTAGATCGGACAGGGAAAAACTGTTTTTT.

The table lists this clonotype with a few counts. The V and J genes are TRBV3-1 and TRBJ1-3; 7 bases agree with TRBD1. Looked up from germline, CDR1 is LGHDT and CDR2 is YNNKEL (reference sequence). The ends lost 0 bases at V and 0 bases at J; junction bases unmatched: 5. This CDR3 has 17 residues. For the CDR3, the DNA is TGTGCCAGCAGCCAAGATGGGGACAGATTCTCTGGAAACACCATATATTTT. Translating gives CASSQDGDRFSGNTIYF.

This clonotype came up a few times. The chain links TRBV30 to TRBJ1-1; D remains unclear. V gave up 4 bases and J gave up 1 base, with 7 bases separating them. The CDR3 has 12 amino acids. CDR1 is GTSNPN, CDR2 SVGIG, per germline (reference sequence). CDR3 region: CAWNRQNTEAFF. Here the CDR3 DNA reads TGTGCCTGGAACAGACAGAACACTGAAGCTTTCTTT.

The sample holds a few counts of this clonotype. This chain links TRBV28 with TRBJ2-7, with a weak D call TRBD1 (6 bases). The CDR3 has 13 residues. In germline, CDR1 is MDHEN, CDR2 SYDVKM. The CDR3 reads CVVNDRSPYEQYV. The DNA for the CDR3 is TGTGTCGTAAACGACAGGTCTCCCTACGAGCAGTACGTC.

The J gene is TRBJ2-5, the V gene TRBV20-1; D possibly uses TRBD1 or TRBD2 (5 bases each). This CDR3 comprises 14 residues. Germline-derived CDR1 and CDR2 are DFQATT and SNEGSKA (reference sequence). Deletions cut 2 bases from V and 4 bases from J, with 14 bases between. CDR3 bases: TGCAGTGCTAGAATAATGGGGGTAACAGAGACCCAGTACTTC. Its protein is CSARIMGVTETQYF.

This clonotype has at least ten counts. V gene TRBV6-1 combines with J gene TRBJ1-1; 7 nucleotides match TRBD1. The CDR3 spans 13 residues. The J segment lost 7 bases and the V segment lost 9 bases, leaving 11 bases of the junction unmatched. Germline V gene data show CDR1 as MNHNS and CDR2 as SASEGT. The CDR3 DNA sequence: TGTGCCAGTAAACAGGGACAGTGGGGTGAAGCTTTCTTT. This gives the protein CASKQGQWGEAFF.

V and J are TRBV9 and TRBJ1-2; TRBD1 matches 10 bases. The trim removed 2 bases at V and 3 bases at J, leaving 1 base unmatched. Germline values: CDR1 SGDLS, CDR2 YYNGEE. This CDR3 spans 14 amino acids. CDR3 residues: CASSVGQGDYGYTF. CDR3 DNA sequence: TGTGCCAGCAGCGTTGGACAGGGGGACTATGGCTACACCTTC.

The rearrangement joins TRBV5-1 to TRBJ2-5; TRBD1 or TRBD2 may be the D gene (5 bases each). Germline V gene sequence: CDR1 SGHRS, CDR2 YFSETQ. Trimming shortened V by 4 bases and J by 5 bases, and 18 bases separated the two germline ends. The CDR3 runs 15 residues. The CDR3 coding sequence is TGCGCCAGCAGCCCAACGGGGCTATTGGGGGAGACCCAGTACTTC. This encodes CASSPTGLLGETQYF.

This clonotype turned up a few times. The chain employs TRBV24-1 and TRBJ2-1, with 12 positions matching TRBD1. Germline V gene lookup returns CDR1 KGHDR and CDR2 SFDVKD. J gave up 7 bases and V 4 bases, and 7 bases lay outside the gene matches. The CDR3 sequence is 16 residues long. The CDR3 bases are TGTGCCACCAGTGACCCGGGACAGGGGGCAGGAAATGAGCAGTTCTTC. Translation gives CATSDPGQGAGNEQFF.

J is TRBJ2-1 and V is TRBV12-3 or TRBV12-4, with 9 bases matching TRBD2. The CDR3 length is 15 residues. After removal of 1 base from V and 9 bases from J, the junction contained 7 bases not matched to a gene. DNA of the CDR3: TGTGCCAGCAGTTTAGGACTAGCGGAGGGAGGTGAGCAGTTCTTC. Protein: CASSLGLAEGGEQFF.

This clonotype occurred a few times. The gene calls are TRBV20-1 and TRBJ2-1, with a weak D call TRBD1 (6 bases). Trimming pared 4 bases from V and 0 bases from J, leaving 10 bases between. The V gene's germline CDR1 is DFQATT and CDR2 SNEGSKA (reference sequence). The CDR3 is 14 amino acids. The CDR3 here is CSATRTDSYNEQFF. CDR3 bases: TGCAGTGCTACCCGGACAGACTCCTACAATGAGCAGTTCTTC.

This chain uses TRBV9 with TRBJ2-3; D might be TRBD2 (5 bases). Germline CDR1 SGDLS, CDR2 YYNGEE. Trimming took 7 bases from V and 2 from J, leaving 20 bases between them. The CDR3 spans 16 residues. DNA for the CDR3: TGTGCCAGCCGGGTAGGTAAACGGGATTCCACAGATACGCAGTATTTT. Residues: CASRVGKRDSTDTQYF. Supplemented by reference TRBV9 and TRBJ2-3, the full variable domain reads DSGVTQTPKHLITATGQRVTLRCSPRSGDLSVYWYQQSLDQGLQFLIQYYNGEERAKGNILERFSAQQFPDLHSELNLSSLELGDSALYFCASRVGKRDSTDTQYFGPGTRLTVL.

V and J are TRBV12-3 or TRBV12-4 and TRBJ2-3; TRBD2 matches at 8 bases. V gave up 6 bases and J gave up 1 base; unmatched junction bases: 3. The CDR3 runs 14 residues. The DNA of the CDR3 is TGTGCCAGCAGGCCGACTAGCGGCACAGATACGCAGTATTTT. Its protein is CASRPTSGTDTQYF.

This clonotype was found a few times. The V gene is TRBV28, the J gene TRBJ2-6, with D tentatively TRBD1 (5 bases). The CDR3 loop spans 14 amino acids. With 6 bases removed from V and 3 bases from J, the gap between germline ends came to 9 bases. Germline CDR1 reads MDHEN; CDR2 reads SYDVKM. CDR3 region: CASRQGFGANVLTF. CDR3 nucleotide sequence: TGTGCCAGCAGGCAGGGATTTGGGGCCAACGTCCTGACTTTC.

The sample holds many counts of this clonotype. The chain is built from TRBV7-2 and TRBJ2-3; D is possibly TRBD2 (6 bases). Germline CDR1 reads SGHTA; CDR2 reads FQGNSA. V lost 0 bases, J lost 2 bases, and 9 bases lay in between. The CDR3 covers 15 residues. The DNA of the CDR3 is TGTGCCAGCAGCTTAGCTGCGGGGTACACAGATACGCAGTATTTT. It specifies CASSLAAGYTDTQYF.